One sample yielded the 26 T cell receptor beta chains listed below, sequenced in a study of cytomegalovirus exposure and HLA in healthy donors. Only in-frame clones appear in the TCRdb table, and some are missing; sequencing was by immunoSEQ multiplex PCR. This repertoire shows 130,000 to 150,000 clones, just under 90% found once; its top ten account for 6.2%. The sequenced material came from PBMCs. Receptors were obtained from a woman in her twenties or thirties in good health and CMV-seropositive.

The rearrangement joins TRBV5-4 to TRBJ2-3; D possibly corresponds to TRBD2 (6 bases). The germline V and J ends were trimmed by 4 bases and 4 bases, with 16 bases remaining between them. This CDR3 spans 15 amino acids. Germline-derived CDR1 and CDR2 are SGHNT and YYREEE (reference sequence). CDR3 in amino acids: CASSTLSPGADTQYF. The CDR3 DNA sequence: TGTGCCAGCAGCACCCTTTCTCCGGGGGCAGATACGCAGTATTTT.

This chain connects TRBV11-2 to TRBJ2-1; 7 nucleotides match TRBD2. J gave up 9 bases and V 1 base, and 15 bases lay outside the gene matches. Looked up from germline, CDR1 is SGHAT and CDR2 is FQNNGV. CDR3 length equals 17 residues. DNA of the CDR3: TGTGCCAGCAGCTTAGCGGTAGCGGGCGCCGCCGCCCGTGAGCAGTTCTTC. Translating it yields CASSLAVAGAAAREQFF.

The genes are TRBV28 and TRBJ2-7; 14 bases are shared with TRBD2. The CDR3 is 17 amino acids. The V and J ends lost 6 bases and 6 bases, in that order; junction bases with no gene match: 13. Germline CDR1 and CDR2: MDHEN and SYDVKM. DNA of the CDR3: TGTGCCAGCAGCACTGGGACTAGCGGGAGAGATCAGCGCGAGCAGTACTTC. This gives the protein CASSTGTSGRDQREQYF. Variable domain in full (rest from reference TRBV28 and TRBJ2-7): DVKVTQSSRYLVKRTGEKVFLECVQDMDHENMFWYRQDPGLGLRLIYFSYDVKMKEKGDIPEGYSVSREKKERFSLILESASTNQTSMYLCASSTGTSGRDQREQYFGPGTRLTVT.

The rearrangement joins TRBV27 to TRBJ2-1; perhaps TRBD2 as D (6 bases). Per the germline V gene, CDR1 is MNHEY and CDR2 is SMNVEV (reference sequence). The CDR3 contains 14 residues. V lost 6 bases and J lost 7, with 16 bases in between. The CDR3 spells CASRGDWGVNEQFF. In DNA, the CDR3 is TGTGCCAGCAGGGGGGACTGGGGGGTTAATGAGCAGTTCTTC.

For the CDR3, the DNA is TGTGCCAGCAGTTACTCGAGTAAAGTCTATGGCTACACCTTC. This encodes CASSYSSKVYGYTF. The gene calls are TRBV6-5 and TRBJ1-2; D gene uncertain. The CDR3 length is 14 residues. The V end lost 0 bases, the J end lost 4 bases, and 9 bases lay between the germline ends. Germline V gene sequence: CDR1 MNHEY, CDR2 SVGAGI.

The J gene is TRBJ1-4, the V gene TRBV10-2; D perhaps matches TRBD1 (5 bases). Germline assignment: CDR1 WSHSY and CDR2 SAAADI. There are 13 residues in the CDR3. Trimming left V 5 bases short and J 9 bases short, with 13 bases between. CDR3 in amino acids: CASSYPRQQKLFF. CDR3 nucleotide sequence: TGCGCCAGCAGTTACCCACGACAGCAAAAACTGTTTTTT.

A single count supports this clone. The chain has TRBV9 and TRBJ2-2; 7 nucleotides match TRBD2. Germline CDR1 is SGDLS and CDR2 is YYNGEE. V was pared by 0 bases and J by 1 base, with 3 bases of the junction left unmatched. The CDR3 covers 16 residues. CDR3 DNA sequence: TGTGCCAGCAGCGTAGGTTCGGGAGGGAACACCGGGGAGCTGTTTTTT. This gives the protein CASSVGSGGNTGELFF.

The V call is TRBV5-1, the J call TRBJ2-2; a possible D gene is TRBD2 (5 bases). The germline V and J ends were trimmed by 4 bases and 3 bases, with 16 bases remaining between them. CDR3 length: 16 amino acids. Germline-derived CDR1 and CDR2 are SGHRS and YFSETQ. The CDR3 nucleotides are TGCGCCAGCAGCCCTACCCTAAGGCGGGACACCGGGGAGCTGTTTTTT. It is translated as CASSPTLRRDTGELFF. The variable domain in full, completed from reference TRBV5-1 and TRBJ2-2, reads KAGVTQTPRYLIKTRGQQVTLSCSPISGHRSVSWYQQTPGQGLQFLFEYFSETQRNKGNFPGRFSGRQFSNSRSEMNVSTLELGDSALYLCASSPTLRRDTGELFFGEGSRLTVL.

The chain links TRBV5-1 to TRBJ2-3, with TRBD2 matching over 15 bases. With V trimmed by 0 bases and J by 6 bases, 8 bases remained unmatched. CDR1 and CDR2 from the germline V gene are SGHRS and YFSETQ. This CDR3 contains 18 residues. In DNA, the CDR3 is TGCGCCAGCAGCTTGGCCGGGACTAGCGGGGGGTTGTGGGATACGCAGTATTTT. Protein product: CASSLAGTSGGLWDTQYF.

This clone was seen just once. The CDR3, as DNA: TGTGCCAGCAGTTTCTCCAGCTACAATGAGCAGTTCTTC. As protein: CASSFSSYNEQFF. This chain joins TRBV27 and TRBJ2-1; no clear D. V lost 3 bases and J lost 3, with 6 bases in between. The V gene's germline CDR1 is MNHEY and CDR2 SMNVEV (reference sequence). The CDR3 extends over 13 amino acids.

The V call is TRBV11-2, the J call TRBJ2-3; D might be TRBD2 (6 bases). Looked up from germline, CDR1 is SGHAT and CDR2 is FQNNGV. V shed 4 bases and J shed 4 bases, with 15 bases lying between them. The CDR3 is made up of 15 amino acids. In DNA form, the CDR3 reads TGTGCCAGCAGCTATTACGGGAGTCGGGCAGATACGCAGTATTTT. Translation gives CASSYYGSRADTQYF.

This chain uses TRBV29-1 with TRBJ2-7, with D perhaps matching TRBD2 (6 bases). This CDR3 has 12 amino acids. Germline V gives CDR1 SQVTM, CDR2 ANQGSEA. CDR3 DNA sequence: TGCGGGGGGAGTTTTCCCCAAAACGAGCAGTACTTC. This sequence encodes CGGSFPQNEQYF.

V is TRBV28 and J is TRBJ1-3; tentatively, D is TRBD1 (5 bases). V was cut by 10 bases and J by 4 bases, with 17 bases left in between. Germline V gene sequence: CDR1 MDHEN, CDR2 SYDVKM. The CDR3 has 14 residues. The CDR3 region is CATSRESAGNTIYF. The CDR3 DNA reads as TGTGCCACCAGCAGGGAATCTGCCGGAAACACCATATATTTT. The entire variable domain, with the rest obtained from reference TRBV28 and TRBJ1-3, is as follows: DVKVTQSSRYLVKRTGEKVFLECVQDMDHENMFWYRQDPGLGLRLIYFSYDVKMKEKGDIPEGYSVSREKKERFSLILESASTNQTSMYLCATSRESAGNTIYFGEGSWLTVV.

The chain uses TRBV7-9 and TRBJ2-1; D gene ambiguous. The CDR3 is made up of 12 amino acids. Per the germline V gene, CDR1 is SEHNR and CDR2 is FQNEAQ (reference sequence). Trimming removed 7 bases at V and 6 bases at J, with 10 bases between. DNA for the CDR3: TGTGCCAGCACCCAGTATATCAATGAGCAGTTCTTC. Its translation: CASTQYINEQFF.

CDR3 sequence (DNA): TGTGCCAGCAGCCCTGGGACTAGCGGGAGGGGGACAGATACGCAGTATTTT. Residues: CASSPGTSGRGTDTQYF. The chain carries TRBV11-3 and TRBJ2-3; 16 nucleotides line up with TRBD2. The V gene's germline CDR1 is SGHNT and CDR2 YENEEA. V lost 5 bases, J lost 3 bases, and 5 bases stayed unmatched. This CDR3 contains 17 residues.

This chain joins TRBV2 and TRBJ2-3; TRBD1 might be the D (7 bases). Germline values: CDR1 SNHLY, CDR2 FYNNEI. The CDR3 covers 18 residues. V gave up 5 bases and J gave up 2 bases, with 23 bases separating them. In DNA form, the CDR3 reads TGTGCCAGCAGTTCCCGCGGAGGGTGGGGACAGATCACAGATACGCAGTATTTT. This sequence encodes CASSSRGGWGQITDTQYF.

The chain employs TRBV13 and TRBJ2-1; 12 nucleotides match TRBD2. V shed 6 bases and J 4 bases; nucleotides not matched to a gene: 10. Germline V gene sequence: CDR1 PRHDT, CDR2 FYEKMQ (reference sequence). The CDR3 loop spans 17 amino acids. The CDR3 sequence: CASSAGGTSGPYNEQFF. The CDR3 DNA reads as TGTGCCAGCAGTGCCGGAGGGACTAGCGGGCCTTACAATGAGCAGTTCTTC.

The rearrangement uses TRBV2 and TRBJ2-1, with 7 bases matching TRBD2. The CDR3 runs to 19 residues. The germline V gene encodes CDR1 SNHLY and CDR2 FYNNEI. Trimming took 4 bases from V and 4 from J; bases not matched to a gene: 19. CDR3 in DNA: TGTGCCAGCAGTGGAAGCCAGGGAGGCGGGGGTTACCTATACAATGAGCAGTTCTTC. Its translation: CASSGSQGGGGYLYNEQFF. The entire variable domain, with the rest obtained from reference TRBV2 and TRBJ2-1, is as follows: EPEVTQTPSHQVTQMGQEVILRCVPISNHLYFYWYRQILGQKVEFLVSFYNNEISEKSEIFDDQFSVERPDGSNFTLKIRSTKLEDSAMYFCASSGSQGGGGYLYNEQFFGPGTRLTVL.

The chain is built from TRBV7-9 and TRBJ2-7; a weak D match, TRBD2 (6 bases). Germline loops: CDR1 SEHNR, CDR2 FQNEAQ (reference sequence). V lost 7 bases to trimming and J lost 4 bases, with 17 bases between them. The CDR3 is 14 amino acids. This CDR3 is CASTTGVLDYEQYF. The CDR3 region has the DNA TGTGCCAGCACCACGGGGGTCTTGGATTACGAGCAGTACTTC.

The CDR3 is CASISTGARIEAFF. The CDR3 DNA sequence: TGTGCCAGCATCTCGACAGGAGCACGTATTGAAGCTTTCTTT. This chain links TRBV28 with TRBJ1-1, with a weak D call TRBD1 (6 bases). Germline V gene lookup returns CDR1 MDHEN and CDR2 SYDVKM. The CDR3 length is 14 residues. Trimming shortened V by 7 bases and J by 7 bases, and 19 bases separated the two germline ends. Together with reference TRBV28 and TRBJ1-1, the CDR3 gives the full variable domain: DVKVTQSSRYLVKRTGEKVFLECVQDMDHENMFWYRQDPGLGLRLIYFSYDVKMKEKGDIPEGYSVSREKKERFSLILESASTNQTSMYLCASISTGARIEAFFGQGTRLTVV.

The CDR3: CASSWDRAFPYEQYF. CDR3 nucleotides: TGTGCCAGCAGTTGGGACAGGGCTTTTCCCTACGAGCAGTACTTC. The chain has TRBV6-5 and TRBJ2-7; 9 bases are shared with TRBD1. Trimming at V came to 4 bases and at J to 2 bases, leaving 6 bases not matched to a gene. This CDR3 region has 15 residues. The germline V gene encodes CDR1 MNHEY and CDR2 SVGAGI.

The gene calls are TRBV9 and TRBJ2-5; 10 bases match TRBD2. The V segment lost 4 bases and the J segment 6 bases; nucleotides outside the gene matches: 12. This CDR3 is 16 amino acids long. CDR1 and CDR2 (germline): SGDLS, YYNGEE. The CDR3 nucleotides read TGTGCCAGCAGCCCTCGTGGAGCGGGGGGGCTGAAGACCCAGTACTTC. This codes for CASSPRGAGGLKTQYF. The complete variable domain, with remaining parts taken from reference TRBV9 and TRBJ2-5, reads DSGVTQTPKHLITATGQRVTLRCSPRSGDLSVYWYQQSLDQGLQFLIQYYNGEERAKGNILERFSAQQFPDLHSELNLSSLELGDSALYFCASSPRGAGGLKTQYFGPGTRLLVL.

V usage is TRBV19 and J usage is TRBJ1-6, with 9 bases identical to TRBD1. J was trimmed by 6 bases and V by 5 bases; bases with no gene match: 11. Germline CDR1 is LNHDA and CDR2 is SQIVND (reference sequence). CDR3 length: 17 residues. The chain's CDR3 is CASSRRTGGSVNSPLHF. The CDR3 DNA follows: TGTGCCAGTAGTCGGCGAACAGGGGGCTCTGTTAATTCACCCCTCCACTTT.

The chain links TRBV27 to TRBJ1-2; 8 bases align to TRBD1. CDR3 length equals 12 residues. Germline V gene lookup returns CDR1 MNHEY and CDR2 SMNVEV (reference sequence). After removal of 9 bases from V and 3 bases from J, the junction contained 3 bases not matched to a gene. CDR3 nucleotide sequence: TGTGCCAGGAAACAGGGGGACTATGGCTACACCTTC. It yields the protein CARKQGDYGYTF.

V is TRBV6-1 and J is TRBJ2-5, with 8 nucleotides matching TRBD1. Unmatched junction bases numbered 11, after V lost 6 bases and J lost 5 bases. This CDR3 spans 15 amino acids. Germline V lookup: CDR1 MNHNS, CDR2 SASEGT. CDR3 bases: TGTGCCAGCAGGACCGGGACAGGCCTGGGGGAGACCCAGTACTTC. Amino acid sequence: CASRTGTGLGETQYF.

The chain is built from TRBV5-8 and TRBJ2-7; 8 nucleotides align to TRBD2. The length of the CDR3 is 15 residues. The V gene end was trimmed by 4 bases and the J gene end by 0 bases; junction bases not matched to a gene: 6. Germline CDR1 reads SGHTS; CDR2 reads YDEGEE. CDR3 protein: CASSRGTSPSYEQYF. In DNA, the CDR3 is TGTGCCAGCAGCCGGGGGACTAGTCCCTCCTACGAGCAGTACTTC.